This section outlines one T cell receptor beta chain sequence together with its context. Its antigen is as yet unknown. The CDR3 length is 15 residues. The sample belongs to a study of blood T cells in healthy people across ages. Study outcomes and limitations: Strong correlation was found linking TCR beta diversity to naive T cell percentage.

With a J-beta primer mix and a sample-barcoded 5' primer, a second PCR ran roughly 7 to 11 cycles. MiXCR was run by TCRdb on the 5' RACE reads, yielding one entry per CDR3 protein. This table holds approximately 780,000 distinct CDR3 sequences, roughly 24% found once. In addition, the sample was reused for a study of T cells of mothers and their children.

The sequenced material came from blood. The rearrangement links TRBV21-1 to TRBJ2-4. TRBV21-1 is a documented pseudogene. The clonotype originates from a boy aged 5-17 years in good health. Here the CDR3 DNA reads TGTGCCAGCAGCAAAGCTACAGTAGCCAAAAACATTCAGTACTTC. Its translation: CASSKATVAKNIQYF.